This T cell receptor beta chain was found in a study of OX40 agonist ivuxolimab in advanced cancers. For the study at large: The dose-escalation cohort was over 65% male, with a mean age of 60 years, ranging about 23 to 79.

Study-wide findings and caveats: CD4+ and CD8+ T cells in blood underwent clonal expansion by week 6 at 0.1 to 3.0 mg/kg.

V was clipped by 8 bases and J by 5 bases, with 16 bases between them. CDR1 and CDR2 from the germline V gene are MDHEN and SYDVKM. The CDR3 length is 14 residues. Measured with immunoSEQ multiplex PCR; TCRdb has only the in-frame clones, and not every one. The profile shows tens of thousands of clones, almost 90% of them singletons. Details on this clone: Its antigen is as yet unknown.

Peripheral blood came from all dose cohorts at three timepoints. The gene calls are TRBV28 and TRBJ2-1; D is ambiguous. The source material was CD4+ or CD8+ T cells sorted from blood, sampled in a trial of the OX40 agonist ivuxolimab. This receptor was identified in an adult with an advanced solid tumor such as melanoma, head and neck, liver or kidney cancer. CDR3 sequence (DNA): TGTGCCAGCTCGATTGCTTACGAGAACAATGAGCAGTTCTTC. Translating it yields CASSIAYENNEQFF.